The 25 T cell receptor beta chains listed next were all sequenced from one sample in a study of T-cell memory formation after mild COVID-19. TCRdb ran MiXCR on the 5' RACE reads and lists one entry per CDR3 protein. The sample includes roughly 29,000 distinct CDR3 sequences, 6% to 9.5% seen only once; the top ten take 12% to 15%. Sequencing was carried out using PBMCs or a T cell subset sorted from them (not recorded which). These receptor sequences come from an adult woman who had mild COVID-19 (a few samples of this study predate the infection). Cell type and time point are not known.

This clonotype was detected many times. V is TRBV18 and J is TRBJ2-1; the D gene is possibly TRBD1 (6 bases). The CDR3 totals 16 residues. The V end lost 2 bases, the J end lost 0 bases, and 11 bases lay between the germline ends. Germline CDR1 KGHSH, CDR2 LQKENI. The CDR3 DNA reads TGTGCCAGCTCACCAGTCGACAGGACCTCCTACAATGAGCAGTTCTTC. The encoded protein is CASSPVDRTSYNEQFF.

This clonotype has a count of ten or more. V gene TRBV12-3 or TRBV12-4 combines with J gene TRBJ2-1; 9 bases line up with TRBD2. Trimming cost V 7 bases and J 6 bases; bases outside gene matches: 10. The CDR3 covers 15 residues. CDR3 nucleotide sequence: TGTGCCAGCATGGCGGGACTAGCTTCGAGCAATGAGCAGTTCTTC. It specifies CASMAGLASSNEQFF.

This clonotype was seen a handful of times. This rearrangement joins TRBV6-1 to TRBJ2-2, with D perhaps matching TRBD1 (6 bases). CDR3 length: 13 amino acids. The germline CDR1 and CDR2 sequences are MNHNS and SASEGT. V gave up 9 bases and J gave up 6 bases, with 14 bases separating them. DNA for the CDR3: TGTGCCAGTTCTACCAGGGGTTCCGGGGAGCTGTTTTTT. It yields the protein CASSTRGSGELFF.

This clonotype showed up many times. Written as DNA, the CDR3 is TGTGCCAGCAGAAGGACAGGGGTCTCCTACGAGCAGTACTTC. This sequence encodes CASRRTGVSYEQYF. The chain has TRBV25-1 and TRBJ2-7, with TRBD1 matching over 9 bases. The CDR3 runs to 14 residues. CDR1 is MGHDK and CDR2 is SYGVNS in the germline V gene. With V trimmed by 6 bases and J by 0 bases, 3 bases remained unmatched.

There are a few counts of this clonotype. V gene TRBV9 combines with J gene TRBJ1-5, with 8 bases aligning to TRBD1. Germline CDR1 and CDR2: SGDLS and YYNGEE. The CDR3 length is 17 residues. J gave up 5 bases and V 3 bases, and 13 bases lay outside the gene matches. The CDR3 loop reads CASSEPDRVSKHQPQHF. CDR3 in DNA: TGTGCCAGCAGCGAGCCGGACAGGGTCTCTAAACATCAGCCCCAGCATTTT.

This clonotype was picked up many times. This chain joins TRBV7-2 and TRBJ2-7; TRBD2 agrees at 11 bases. This CDR3 comprises 14 residues. CDR1 is SGHTA and CDR2 is FQGNSA in the germline V gene. V was pared by 1 base and J by 6 bases, with 2 bases of the junction left unmatched. The CDR3 reads CASSLGLAGGEQYF. The CDR3, as DNA: TGTGCCAGCAGCTTAGGCCTAGCGGGGGGCGAGCAGTACTTC. Full variable domain (remainder filled in from reference TRBV7-2 and TRBJ2-7): GAGVSQSPSNKVTEKGKDVELRCDPISGHTALYWYRQSLGQGLEFLIYFQGNSAPDKSGLPSDRFSAERTGGSVSTLTIQRTQQEDSAVYLCASSLGLAGGEQYFGPGTRLTVT.

This clonotype was seen many times. The chain couples TRBV30 to TRBJ1-5; D is ambiguous. The CDR3 has 14 amino acids. The germline V and J ends were trimmed by 0 bases and 6 bases, with 12 bases remaining between them. Per germline, CDR1 GTSNPN and CDR2 SVGIG (reference sequence). The CDR3 is CAWSVIRSGQPQHF. As DNA, the CDR3 is TGTGCCTGGAGTGTTATTAGGAGCGGTCAGCCCCAGCATTTT.

This clonotype was observed many times. The rearrangement uses TRBV24-1 and TRBJ2-1; TRBD1 agrees at 11 bases. V lost 4 bases and J lost 7; bases outside the gene matches: 8. There are 16 residues in the CDR3. In germline, CDR1 is KGHDR, CDR2 SFDVKD. CDR3 residues: CATSDSPGQGGNEQFF. DNA of the CDR3: TGTGCCACCAGTGACAGCCCGGGACAGGGGGGGAATGAGCAGTTCTTC.

In its sample, this clonotype was seen many times. CDR3 DNA sequence: TGTGCCAGCAGTGACGACAGGGCCCCCACAGATACGCAGTATTTT. Encoded protein: CASSDDRAPTDTQYF. V gene TRBV2 combines with J gene TRBJ2-3, with 7 bases that match TRBD1. Germline V CDR1 and CDR2: SNHLY, FYNNEI. The CDR3 covers 15 residues. V gave up 3 bases and J gave up 2 bases; unmatched junction bases: 5.

J is TRBJ1-1 and V is TRBV20-1; D is perhaps TRBD1 (5 bases). Germline V gene sequence: CDR1 DFQATT, CDR2 SNEGSKA (reference sequence). The CDR3 consists of 14 residues. Trimming took 0 bases from V and 6 from J, leaving 14 bases between them. The CDR3 DNA follows: TGCAGTGCTAGAGACTTTGGGGGGTTGGCTGAAGCTTTCTTT. Its protein product is CSARDFGGLAEAFF.

The chain employs TRBV5-6 and TRBJ1-1; D unclear. There are 16 residues in the CDR3. Trimming took 0 bases from V and 3 from J, leaving 15 bases between them. The germline V gene encodes CDR1 SGHDT and CDR2 YYEEEE. The DNA for the CDR3 is TGTGCCAGCAGCTTGGCCCCTGGCAGGTGGCACACTGAAGCTTTCTTT. It codes for CASSLAPGRWHTEAFF.

This clonotype counts as large. The chain has TRBV20-1 and TRBJ2-2; D is ambiguous. Germline V gene sequence: CDR1 DFQATT, CDR2 SNEGSKA (reference sequence). The CDR3 spans 15 residues. The V and J ends lost 0 bases and 8 bases respectively, with 16 bases between them. This CDR3 reads CSAREAGGRLGELFF. In nucleotides, the CDR3 is TGCAGTGCTAGAGAGGCAGGTGGCAGGCTAGGGGAGCTGTTTTTT.

The table lists this clonotype with many counts. The chain recombines TRBV6-2 or TRBV6-3 with TRBJ2-5, with D possibly being TRBD1 (6 bases). CDR3 length: 14 residues. Germline loops: CDR1 MNHEY, CDR2 SVGEGT. Between the trimmed V and J ends, which lost 0 bases and 5 bases, there was a span of 10 bases. The CDR3: CASSYSHRDETQYF. In nucleotides, the CDR3 is TGTGCCAGCAGTTACTCTCACAGGGATGAGACCCAGTACTTC.

The rearrangement uses TRBV24-1 and TRBJ2-5, with D perhaps TRBD1 or TRBD2 (6 bases each). Trimming took off 0 bases at V and 5 bases at J, with 15 bases between the two ends. Looked up from germline, CDR1 is KGHDR and CDR2 is SFDVKD. The CDR3 has 16 residues. For the CDR3, the DNA is TGTGCCACCAGTGATTTGGAATTCGGGGGCCGGGAGACCCAGTACTTC. Protein product: CATSDLEFGGRETQYF.

The sample holds many counts of this clonotype. The chain recombines TRBV24-1 with TRBJ2-7; no definite D call. The V end was cut by 2 bases, the J end by 0 bases, with 10 bases between. The CDR3 runs 15 residues. CDR1 and CDR2 from the germline V gene are KGHDR and SFDVKD. The CDR3 DNA reads as TGTGCCACCAGTGATTCCCAGACCAACTCCTACGAGCAGTACTTC. Protein product: CATSDSQTNSYEQYF.

This clonotype was seen at least ten times. The genes are TRBV7-9 and TRBJ1-2; unclear D gene. This CDR3 region has 11 residues. CDR1 SEHNR and CDR2 FQNEAQ come from the germline V gene (reference sequence). With 1 base removed from V and 13 bases from J, the gap between germline ends came to 10 bases. Here the CDR3 DNA reads TGTGCCAGCAGCTTAGTGACGGTTACCACCTTC. It specifies CASSLVTVTTF.

Many counts were recorded for this clonotype. At one end, the junction sequence differs from germline, possibly due to a read error. CDR3 sequence (DNA): TGTGCCACCAGCAGATCCGGGACTAGCAGAGATACGCAGTATTTT. As protein: CATSRSGTSRDTQYF. The V call is TRBV15, the J call TRBJ2-3; 9 bases are a match to TRBD2. This CDR3 spans 15 amino acids. Germline V gene lookup returns CDR1 LNHNV and CDR2 YYDKDF (reference sequence). Using reference TRBV15 and TRBJ2-3 for the parts outside the CDR3, the full variable domain is DAMVIQNPRYQVTQFGKPVTLSCSQTLNHNVMYWYQQKSSQAPKLLFHYYDKDFNNEADTPDNFQSRRPNTSFCFLDIRSPGLGDTAMYLCATSRSGTSRDTQYFGPGTRLTVL.

In this sample, this clonotype turned up a few times. The chain uses TRBV20-1 and TRBJ2-3; 7 nucleotides match TRBD2. The V and J ends lost 1 base and 2 bases, in that order; junction bases with no gene match: 15. Germline-derived CDR1 and CDR2 are DFQATT and SNEGSKA (reference sequence). The CDR3 contains 18 residues. This chain's CDR3 is CSARVWRGNQDTTDTQYF. The CDR3 DNA follows: TGCAGTGCTAGAGTGTGGCGGGGGAACCAAGACACCACAGATACGCAGTATTTT.

This clonotype was seen many times. The V gene is TRBV10-3, the J gene TRBJ1-5; D is ambiguous. CDR3 length: 15 amino acids. Germline CDR1 is ENHRY and CDR2 is SYGVKD. Trimming pared 0 bases from V and 2 bases from J, leaving 8 bases between. CDR3 nucleotide sequence: TGTGCCATCAGTGAGTCGATTAGGGGCAATCAGCCCCAGCATTTT. Residues: CAISESIRGNQPQHF.

There are many counts of this clonotype. V and J are TRBV29-1 and TRBJ1-3; 8 nucleotides match TRBD1. The CDR3 covers 14 residues. The V gene end was trimmed by 5 bases and the J gene end by 2 bases; junction bases not matched to a gene: 5. Looked up from germline, CDR1 is SQVTM and CDR2 is ANQGSEA. CDR3: CSVQIQGAGNTIYF. The CDR3 DNA is TGCAGCGTTCAAATACAGGGGGCTGGAAACACCATATATTTT.

This clonotype showed up many times. The chain has TRBV25-1 and TRBJ1-1; no firm D call. The CDR3 extends over 12 amino acids. CDR1 and CDR2 (germline): MGHDK, SYGVNS. Trimming removed 5 bases from V and 1 base from J, with 5 bases in between. The CDR3 sequence is CASSHQNTEAFF. In DNA, the CDR3 is TGTGCCAGCAGTCATCAGAACACTGAAGCTTTCTTT.

This clonotype came up many times. This chain uses TRBV11-2 with TRBJ2-1, with TRBD2 identical over 8 bases. The CDR3 totals 19 residues. V was pared by 5 bases and J by 2 bases, with 17 bases of the junction left unmatched. Looked up from germline, CDR1 is SGHAT and CDR2 is FQNNGV. CDR3 coding DNA: TGTGCCAGCAGCCCACTATTATTGGGGACTAGTCGGCCCTACAATGAGCAGTTCTTC. Translated: CASSPLLLGTSRPYNEQFF.

This clonotype was picked up many times. CDR3 coding DNA: TGTGCCAGCAGCAAATCGGACAGGCCGAACACTGAAGCTTTCTTT. Its translation: CASSKSDRPNTEAFF. The genes are TRBV6-1 and TRBJ1-1; 7 bases agree with TRBD1. The CDR3 is 15 residues long. Germline trimming cut 6 bases from V and 1 base from J; bases unmatched to any gene: 8. CDR1 and CDR2 (germline): MNHNS, SASEGT.

This clonotype was counted many times. This chain connects TRBV19 to TRBJ2-7; D uncertain. The CDR3 has 12 residues. Trimming pared 4 bases from V and 4 bases from J, leaving 8 bases between. Germline V lookup: CDR1 LNHDA, CDR2 SQIVND (reference sequence). In DNA form, the CDR3 reads TGTGCCAGTAGTACCGTCGGGTACGAGCAGTACTTC. It is translated as CASSTVGYEQYF.

This clonotype was observed at least ten times. The chain recombines TRBV6-6 with TRBJ2-1, with TRBD1 identical over 11 bases. The CDR3 consists of 14 residues. The V segment lost 6 bases and the J segment 6 bases; nucleotides outside the gene matches: 4. The germline gives CDR1 MNHNY, CDR2 SVGAGI (reference sequence). The CDR3 nucleotides read TGTGCCAGCAGGACCGGGACAGGGGGCAATGAGCAGTTCTTC. Amino acids: CASRTGTGGNEQFF.